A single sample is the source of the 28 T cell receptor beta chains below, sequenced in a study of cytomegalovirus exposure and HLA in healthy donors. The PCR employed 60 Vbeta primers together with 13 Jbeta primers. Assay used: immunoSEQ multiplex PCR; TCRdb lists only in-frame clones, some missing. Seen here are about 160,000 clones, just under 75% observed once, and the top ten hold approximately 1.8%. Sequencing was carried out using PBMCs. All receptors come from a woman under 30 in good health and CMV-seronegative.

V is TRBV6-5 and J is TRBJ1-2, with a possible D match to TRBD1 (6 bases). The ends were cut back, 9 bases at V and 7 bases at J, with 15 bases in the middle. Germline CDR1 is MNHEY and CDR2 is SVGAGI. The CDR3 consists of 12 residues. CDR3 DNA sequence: TGTGCCAGGATGGGGGGGCGGGGTGGCTACACCTTC. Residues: CARMGGRGGYTF.

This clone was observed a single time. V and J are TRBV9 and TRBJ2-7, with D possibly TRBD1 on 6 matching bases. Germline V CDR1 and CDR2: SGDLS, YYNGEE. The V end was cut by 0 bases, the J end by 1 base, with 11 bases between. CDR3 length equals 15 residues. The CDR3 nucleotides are TGTGCCAGCAGCGTAGCCCCGGACAGTTCCTACGAGCAGTACTTC. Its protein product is CASSVAPDSSYEQYF.

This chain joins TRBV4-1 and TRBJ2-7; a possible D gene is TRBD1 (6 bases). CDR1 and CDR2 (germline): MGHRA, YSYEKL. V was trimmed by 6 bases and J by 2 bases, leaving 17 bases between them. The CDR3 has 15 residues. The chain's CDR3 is CASSPDSEGPYEQYF. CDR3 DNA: TGCGCCAGCAGTCCGGACAGCGAGGGTCCCTACGAGCAGTACTTC.

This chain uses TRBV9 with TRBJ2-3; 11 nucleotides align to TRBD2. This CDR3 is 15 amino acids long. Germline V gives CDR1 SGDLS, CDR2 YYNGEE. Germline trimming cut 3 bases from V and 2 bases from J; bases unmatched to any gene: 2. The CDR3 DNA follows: TGTGCCAGCAGCGGGGGACTAGCGGACACAGATACGCAGTATTTT. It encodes CASSGGLADTDTQYF.

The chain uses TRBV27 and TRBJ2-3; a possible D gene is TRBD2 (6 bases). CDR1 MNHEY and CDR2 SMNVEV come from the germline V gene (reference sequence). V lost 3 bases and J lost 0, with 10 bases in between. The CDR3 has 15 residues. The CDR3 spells CASSFSLASTDTQYF. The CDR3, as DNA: TGTGCCAGCAGTTTTAGTCTAGCGAGCACAGATACGCAGTATTTT.

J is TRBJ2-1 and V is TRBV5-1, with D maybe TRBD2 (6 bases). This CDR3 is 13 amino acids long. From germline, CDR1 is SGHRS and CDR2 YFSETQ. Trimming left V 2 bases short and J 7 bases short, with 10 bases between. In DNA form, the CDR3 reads TGCGCCAGCAGCTTAGCGGGTAGGAATGAGCAGTTCTTC. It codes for CASSLAGRNEQFF.

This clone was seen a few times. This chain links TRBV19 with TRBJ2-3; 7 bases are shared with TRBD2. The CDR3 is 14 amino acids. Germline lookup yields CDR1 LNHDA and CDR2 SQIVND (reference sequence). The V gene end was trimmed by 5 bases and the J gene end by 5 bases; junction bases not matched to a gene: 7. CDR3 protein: CASSPLREKDTQYF. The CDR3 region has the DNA TGTGCCAGTAGTCCCTTGCGGGAGAAAGATACGCAGTATTTT.

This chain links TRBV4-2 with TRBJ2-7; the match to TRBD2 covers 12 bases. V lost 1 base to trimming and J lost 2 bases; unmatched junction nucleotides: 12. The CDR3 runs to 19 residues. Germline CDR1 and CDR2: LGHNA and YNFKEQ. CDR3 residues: CASSQASGGAPDLTYEQYF. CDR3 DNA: TGTGCCAGCAGCCAAGCTAGCGGGGGGGCCCCGGACCTTACCTACGAGCAGTACTTC.

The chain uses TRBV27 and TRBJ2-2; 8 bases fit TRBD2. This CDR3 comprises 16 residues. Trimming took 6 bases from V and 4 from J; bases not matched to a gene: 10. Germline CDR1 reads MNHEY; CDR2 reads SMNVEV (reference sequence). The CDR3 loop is CASSQTGGRGTGELFF. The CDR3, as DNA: TGTGCCAGCAGCCAGACGGGGGGGCGGGGCACCGGGGAGCTGTTTTTT.

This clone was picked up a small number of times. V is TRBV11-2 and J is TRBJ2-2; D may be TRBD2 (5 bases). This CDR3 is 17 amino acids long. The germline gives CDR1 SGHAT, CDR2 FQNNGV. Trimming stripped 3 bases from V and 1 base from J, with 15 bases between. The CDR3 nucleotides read TGTGCCAGCAGCTTCGGTACATGGGAGAAGAACACCGGGGAGCTGTTTTTT. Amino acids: CASSFGTWEKNTGELFF.

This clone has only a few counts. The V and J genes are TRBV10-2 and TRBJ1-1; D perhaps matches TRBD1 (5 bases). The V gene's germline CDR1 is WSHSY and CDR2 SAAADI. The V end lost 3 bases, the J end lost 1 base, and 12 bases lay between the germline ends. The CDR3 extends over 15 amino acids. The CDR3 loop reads CASSDHLGGNTEAFF. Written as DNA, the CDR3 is TGCGCCAGCAGTGATCATCTCGGGGGGAACACTGAAGCTTTCTTT.

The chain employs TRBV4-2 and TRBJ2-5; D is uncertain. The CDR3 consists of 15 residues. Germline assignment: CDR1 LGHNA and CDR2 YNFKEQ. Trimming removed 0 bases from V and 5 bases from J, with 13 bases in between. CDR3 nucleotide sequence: TGTGCCAGCAGCCAAGAGAGTAGTTCCCCTGAGACCCAGTACTTC. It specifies CASSQESSSPETQYF.

The CDR3 nucleotides read TGTGCCAGCAGCTTAGCCGGACAGAGCTCCTACAATGAGCAGTTCTTC. Protein product: CASSLAGQSSYNEQFF. The rearrangement joins TRBV7-2 to TRBJ2-1; weak D call: TRBD1 (6 bases). The germline V gene encodes CDR1 SGHTA and CDR2 FQGNSA. Trimming removed 0 bases from V and 0 bases from J, with 9 bases in between. The CDR3 loop spans 16 amino acids.

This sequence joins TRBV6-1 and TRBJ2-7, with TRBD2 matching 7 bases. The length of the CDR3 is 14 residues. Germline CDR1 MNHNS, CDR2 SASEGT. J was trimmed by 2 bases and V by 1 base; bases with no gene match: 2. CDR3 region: CASSEGEGPYEQYV. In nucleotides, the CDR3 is TGTGCCAGCAGTGAAGGGGAGGGTCCCTACGAGCAGTACGTC.

The CDR3 here is CASSYDSRYEQYF. The CDR3, as DNA: TGTGCCAGCAGTTACGACAGTAGGTACGAGCAGTACTTC. The rearrangement joins TRBV28 to TRBJ2-7; D is possibly TRBD1 (5 bases). This CDR3 is 13 amino acids long. V shed 4 bases and J shed 4 bases, with 11 bases lying between them. Germline V gene sequence: CDR1 MDHEN, CDR2 SYDVKM.

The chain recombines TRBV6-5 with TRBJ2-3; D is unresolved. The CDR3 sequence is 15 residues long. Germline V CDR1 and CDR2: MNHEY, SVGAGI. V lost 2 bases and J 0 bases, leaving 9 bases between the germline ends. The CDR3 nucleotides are TGTGCCAGCAGTTACAGTCAGGAAAGCACAGATACGCAGTATTTT. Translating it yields CASSYSQESTDTQYF.

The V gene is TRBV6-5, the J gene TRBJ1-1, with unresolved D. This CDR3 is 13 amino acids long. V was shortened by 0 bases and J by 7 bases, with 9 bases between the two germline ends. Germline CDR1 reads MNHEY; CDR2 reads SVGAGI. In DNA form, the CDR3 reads TGTGCCAGCAGTTACTCTTCCCGGGTTGAAGCTTTCTTT. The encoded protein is CASSYSSRVEAFF.

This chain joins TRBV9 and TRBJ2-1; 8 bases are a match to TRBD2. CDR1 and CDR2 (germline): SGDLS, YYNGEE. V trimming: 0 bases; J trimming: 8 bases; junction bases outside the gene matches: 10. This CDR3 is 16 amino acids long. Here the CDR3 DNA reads TGTGCCAGCAGCGTAGCAGCGGGGGAGCAGATGGATGAGCAGTTCTTC. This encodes CASSVAAGEQMDEQFF.

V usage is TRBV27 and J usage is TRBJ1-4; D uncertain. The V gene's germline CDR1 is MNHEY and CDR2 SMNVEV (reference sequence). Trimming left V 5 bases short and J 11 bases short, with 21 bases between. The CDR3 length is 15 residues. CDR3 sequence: CASSQKVFPNVKLFF. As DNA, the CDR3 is TGTGCCAGCAGTCAGAAAGTATTCCCGAACGTGAAACTGTTTTTT.

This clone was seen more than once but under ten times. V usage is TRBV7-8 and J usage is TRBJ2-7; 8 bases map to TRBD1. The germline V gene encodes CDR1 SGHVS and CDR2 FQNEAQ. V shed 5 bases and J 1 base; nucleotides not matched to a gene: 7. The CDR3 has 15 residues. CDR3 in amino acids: CASSTPGQESYEQYF. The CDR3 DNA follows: TGTGCCAGCAGCACGCCGGGACAGGAATCCTACGAGCAGTACTTC.

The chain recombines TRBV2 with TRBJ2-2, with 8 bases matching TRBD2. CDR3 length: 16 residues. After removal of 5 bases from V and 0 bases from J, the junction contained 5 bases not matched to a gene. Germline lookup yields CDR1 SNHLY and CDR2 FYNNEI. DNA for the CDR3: TGTGCCAGCAGTCCTAAAGCGGGGGCGAACACCGGGGAGCTGTTTTTT. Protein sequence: CASSPKAGANTGELFF.

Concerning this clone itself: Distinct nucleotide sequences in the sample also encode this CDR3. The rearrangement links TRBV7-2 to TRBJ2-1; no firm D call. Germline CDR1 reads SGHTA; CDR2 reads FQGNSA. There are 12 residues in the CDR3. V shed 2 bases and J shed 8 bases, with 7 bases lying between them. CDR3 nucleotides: TGTGCCAGCAGCTTAAGACTCCATGAGCAGTTCTTC. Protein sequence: CASSLRLHEQFF.

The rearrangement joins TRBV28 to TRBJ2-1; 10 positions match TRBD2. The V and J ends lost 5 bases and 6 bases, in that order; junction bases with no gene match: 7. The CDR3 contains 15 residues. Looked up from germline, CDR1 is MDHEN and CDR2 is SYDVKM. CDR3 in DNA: TGTGCCAGCAGTGTATCAAGCGGGGGGGTCAATGAGCAGTTCTTC. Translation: CASSVSSGGVNEQFF. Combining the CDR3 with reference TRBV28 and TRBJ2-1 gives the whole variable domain DVKVTQSSRYLVKRTGEKVFLECVQDMDHENMFWYRQDPGLGLRLIYFSYDVKMKEKGDIPEGYSVSREKKERFSLILESASTNQTSMYLCASSVSSGGVNEQFFGPGTRLTVL.

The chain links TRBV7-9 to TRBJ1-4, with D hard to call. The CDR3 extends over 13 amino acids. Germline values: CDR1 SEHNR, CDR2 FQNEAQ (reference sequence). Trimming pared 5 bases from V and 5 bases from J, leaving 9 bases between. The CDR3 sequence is CASSAYGNEKLFF. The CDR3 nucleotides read TGTGCCAGCAGCGCCTACGGGAATGAAAAACTGTTTTTT.

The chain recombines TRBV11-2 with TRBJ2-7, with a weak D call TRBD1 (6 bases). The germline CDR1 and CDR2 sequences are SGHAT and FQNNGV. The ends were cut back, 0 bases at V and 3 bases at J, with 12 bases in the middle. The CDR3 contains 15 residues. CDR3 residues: CASSLEQGAGYEQYV. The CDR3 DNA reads TGTGCCAGCAGCTTAGAACAGGGTGCGGGCTACGAGCAGTACGTC.

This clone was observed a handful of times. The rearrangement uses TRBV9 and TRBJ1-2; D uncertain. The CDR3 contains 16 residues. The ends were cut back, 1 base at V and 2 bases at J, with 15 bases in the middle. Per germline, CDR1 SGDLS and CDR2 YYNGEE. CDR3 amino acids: CASSVTRGGTNYGYTF. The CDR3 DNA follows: TGTGCCAGCAGCGTAACCCGCGGAGGTACCAACTATGGCTACACCTTC.

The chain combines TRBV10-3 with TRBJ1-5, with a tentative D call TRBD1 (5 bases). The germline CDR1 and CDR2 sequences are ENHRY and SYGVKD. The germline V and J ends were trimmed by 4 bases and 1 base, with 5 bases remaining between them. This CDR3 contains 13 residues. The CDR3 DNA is TGTGCCATCAGTGGACAGAGCAATCAGCCCCAGCATTTT. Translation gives CAISGQSNQPQHF.

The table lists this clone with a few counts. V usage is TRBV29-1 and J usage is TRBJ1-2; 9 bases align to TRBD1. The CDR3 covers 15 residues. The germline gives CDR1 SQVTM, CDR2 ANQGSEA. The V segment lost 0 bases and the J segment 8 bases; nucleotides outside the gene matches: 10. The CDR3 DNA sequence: TGCAGCGTTGAAGAAAGGGGGACAGGGCTATCGGGCTACACCTTC. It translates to CSVEERGTGLSGYTF.